The rows below give T cell receptor beta chains drawn from one sample of a study of blood T cell repertoires in COVID-19. Repertoires were generated with immunoSEQ multiplex PCR, while TCRdb's copy carries only in-frame clones and drops some. This sample has some 210,000 clones, with approximately 85% found just once. The specimen sequenced was peripheral blood. These receptors all stem from a woman in her seventies with active or convalescent COVID-19. Each CDR3 is given with its conserved first and last residue. A D gene is named only where the DNA matches it firmly.

len: 16; j_gene: TRBJ1-2; v_gene: TRBV7-6; d_gene: .; CDR3nt: TGTGCCAGCAGCCCCCTGGAGAACGGCGAAGCATATGGCTACACCTTC; CDR3aa: CASSPLENGEAYGYTF
len: 14; j_gene: TRBJ1-1; v_gene: TRBV18; d_gene: TRBD1; CDR3nt: TGTGCCAGCTCACGGGACAGGGCGAACACTGAAGCTTTCTTT; CDR3aa: CASSRDRANTEAFF
len: 13; j_gene: TRBJ1-1; v_gene: TRBV5-4; d_gene: .; CDR3nt: TGTGCCAGCAGAGGGGGGGGGAGCACTGAAGCTTTCTTT; CDR3aa: CASRGGGSTEAFF
len: 15; j_gene: TRBJ2-3; v_gene: TRBV6-5; d_gene: TRBD1; CDR3nt: TGTGCCAGCAGTTTCACGACAGGGCCCACAGATACGCAGTATTTT; CDR3aa: CASSFTTGPTDTQYF
len: 16; j_gene: TRBJ1-4; v_gene: TRBV18; d_gene: .; CDR3nt: TGTGCCAGCTCACCGGTTTTCGGTGCAACTAATGAAAAACTGTTTTTT; CDR3aa: CASSPVFGATNEKLFF
len: 15; j_gene: TRBJ2-1; v_gene: TRBV3-1/TRBV3-2; d_gene: .; CDR3nt: TGTGCCAGCAGCACCCTGGGAGAGTCCTACAATGAGCAGTTCTTC; CDR3aa: CASSTLGESYNEQFF
len: 15; j_gene: TRBJ2-1; v_gene: TRBV19; d_gene: TRBD2; CDR3nt: TGTGCCAGTAGAAACAGCGGGGGGCACTACAATGAGCAGTTCTTC; CDR3aa: CASRNSGGHYNEQFF
len: 13; j_gene: TRBJ1-1; v_gene: TRBV4-1; d_gene: .; CDR3nt: TGCGCCAGCAGCCCCTCCTTTACTTATGAAGCTTTCTTT; CDR3aa: CASSPSFTYEAFF
len: 13; j_gene: TRBJ1-5; v_gene: TRBV12-3/TRBV12-4; d_gene: .; CDR3nt: TGTGCCAGCAGTCCTTTCAGGAAACAGCCCCAGCATTTT; CDR3aa: CASSPFRKQPQHF
len: 18; j_gene: TRBJ2-1; v_gene: TRBV27; d_gene: TRBD2; CDR3nt: TGTGCCAGCAGTCCACGCTTCTTTAGCGGGAGGAGCTACAATGAGCAGTTCTTC; CDR3aa: CASSPRFFSGRSYNEQFF